The 12 T cell receptor beta chains listed next were all sequenced from one sample in a study of T cell responses to AZD1222 COVID-19 vaccine. The data were produced by immunoSEQ multiplex PCR, yet TCRdb's version contains in-frame clones alone and is incomplete. The sample has about 120,000 clones, roughly 91% seen once. Sequenced here: peripheral blood, sampled 28 days after the second AZD1222 dose. Receptor source: an adult who received the AZD1222 COVID-19 vaccine.

This chain connects TRBV19 to TRBJ2-1; D may be TRBD2 (6 bases). Deletions cut 5 bases from V and 0 bases from J, with 11 bases between. CDR1 is LNHDA and CDR2 is SQIVND in the germline V gene (reference sequence). This CDR3 has 15 amino acids. CDR3 coding DNA: TGTGCCAGTAGTTTTAGCGGAAGCTCCTACAATGAGCAGTTCTTC. This sequence encodes CASSFSGSSYNEQFF.

The chain joins TRBV18 to TRBJ1-2, with D hard to call. CDR1 KGHSH and CDR2 LQKENI come from the germline V gene. The CDR3 spans 13 residues. Trimming removed 2 bases from V and 2 bases from J, with 6 bases in between. The CDR3 reads CASSPDDNYGYTF. CDR3 in DNA: TGTGCCAGCTCACCAGACGACAACTATGGCTACACCTTC. Based on the CDR3 plus reference TRBV18 and TRBJ1-2, the full variable domain is NAGVMQNPRHLVRRRGQEARLRCSPMKGHSHVYWYRQLPEEGLKFMVYLQKENIIDESGMPKERFSAEFPKEGPSILRIQQVVRGDSAAYFCASSPDDNYGYTFGSGTRLTVV.

The V and J genes are TRBV25-1 and TRBJ1-2; TRBD1 is a possible D gene (5 bases). V dropped 4 bases and J dropped 2 bases, with 5 bases sitting between them. Germline V CDR1 and CDR2: MGHDK, SYGVNS. The CDR3 is made up of 12 amino acids. The CDR3 DNA sequence: TGTGCCAGCAGTGGGGACAACTATGGCTACACCTTC. Amino acids: CASSGDNYGYTF.

The CDR3 loop is CASSQAVTEAFF. CDR3 in DNA: TGTGCCAGCAGCCAAGCTGTTACTGAAGCTTTCTTT. The rearrangement uses TRBV3-1 (or the pseudogene TRBV3-2) and TRBJ1-1; the D is unclear. Deletions cut 1 base from V and 5 bases from J, with 5 bases between. The germline CDR1 and CDR2 sequences are LGHDT and YNNKEL (reference sequence). The CDR3 has 12 residues.

The V call is TRBV19, the J call TRBJ2-1; 9 positions match TRBD2. This CDR3 is 18 amino acids long. The junction had 10 bases not matched to a gene; V was cut back by 4 bases and J by 0 bases. Germline V gives CDR1 LNHDA, CDR2 SQIVND (reference sequence). The CDR3 reads CASSTPTSGLSSYNEQFF. The CDR3 region has the DNA TGTGCCAGTAGTACCCCGACTAGCGGATTAAGCTCCTACAATGAGCAGTTCTTC.

V and J are TRBV7-6 and TRBJ2-5; no firm D call. V lost 3 bases and J 5 bases, leaving 10 bases between the germline ends. In germline, CDR1 is SGHVS, CDR2 FNYEAQ. This CDR3 has 13 amino acids. CDR3: CASSFSPRETQYF. CDR3 nucleotides: TGTGCCAGCAGCTTTAGCCCCCGGGAGACCCAGTACTTC.

The chain recombines TRBV5-1 with TRBJ1-5; maybe TRBD1 (5 bases). Germline CDR1 and CDR2: SGHRS and YFSETQ. CDR3 length equals 17 residues. V dropped 2 bases and J dropped 8 bases, with 23 bases sitting between them. DNA for the CDR3: TGCGCCAGCAGCTTACGGGACGGCGGGGGGAATGGTAAGCCCCAGCATTTT. The encoded protein is CASSLRDGGGNGKPQHF.

The V and J genes are TRBV27 and TRBJ1-5, with D perhaps TRBD1 (6 bases). V lost 5 bases and J 3 bases, leaving 11 bases between the germline ends. Germline values: CDR1 MNHEY, CDR2 SMNVEV (reference sequence). This CDR3 has 14 residues. In DNA form, the CDR3 reads TGTGCCAGCAGTCACCGGGACAACAATCAGCCCCAGCATTTT. This sequence encodes CASSHRDNNQPQHF.

J is TRBJ1-1 and V is TRBV27; D is possibly TRBD1 (5 bases). The ends were cut back, 5 bases at V and 3 bases at J, with 16 bases in the middle. The V gene's germline CDR1 is MNHEY and CDR2 SMNVEV (reference sequence). The length of the CDR3 is 15 residues. In nucleotides, the CDR3 is TGTGCCAGCAGTCAACGGGGCTTTGGGGACACTGAAGCTTTCTTT. It codes for CASSQRGFGDTEAFF.

This clone appeared once. The V gene is TRBV18, the J gene TRBJ1-4; D gene uncertain. This CDR3 comprises 14 residues. Germline V gene sequence: CDR1 KGHSH, CDR2 LQKENI. The V end was cut by 2 bases, the J end by 1 base, with 5 bases between. The CDR3 DNA is TGTGCCAGCTCACCAGAAGTAACTAATGAAAAACTGTTTTTT. Protein sequence: CASSPEVTNEKLFF.

In DNA, the CDR3 is TGTGCCAGCAGGCCGGGACGGAGCACAGATACGCAGTATTTT. This translates into CASRPGRSTDTQYF. This chain links TRBV2 with TRBJ2-3; possibly TRBD1 or TRBD2 for D (5 bases each). The V and J ends lost 6 bases and 0 bases respectively, with 10 bases between them. Germline values: CDR1 SNHLY, CDR2 FYNNEI. This CDR3 is built from 14 residues.

The CDR3 loop reads CASSLDSSNQPQHF. The CDR3 DNA sequence: TGTGCCAGCAGCTTAGATTCTAGCAATCAGCCCCAGCATTTT. The rearrangement joins TRBV7-9 to TRBJ1-5; D is undetermined. The CDR3 is made up of 14 amino acids. Germline values: CDR1 SEHNR, CDR2 FQNEAQ (reference sequence). Trimming removed 1 base from V and 0 bases from J, with 4 bases in between.